The rows below give T cell receptor beta chains drawn from one sample of a study of cytomegalovirus exposure and HLA in healthy donors. The data were produced by immunoSEQ multiplex PCR, yet TCRdb's version contains in-frame clones alone and is incomplete. The sample shows some 190,000 clones, 65% to 85% of them seen only once. The sample comprised PBMCs. Receptor source: a girl aged 5-17 years in good health and CMV-seropositive. Each CDR3 is given with its conserved first and last residue. D genes are given only for firm matches. For some rows the clone size is stated as once, few or many, or as a class when expanded; others skip it.

V,D,J,size,length,CDR3,DNA
TRBV28,.,TRBJ1-2,.,15,CASTEGRGHHYGYTF,TGTGCCAGCACCGAGGGGCGGGGGCACCACTATGGCTACACCTTC
TRBV29-1,.,TRBJ2-1,.,13,CSVERGTGDEQFF,TGCAGCGTTGAACGGGGAACGGGGGATGAGCAGTTCTTC
TRBV29-1,.,TRBJ2-7,.,14,CSVEFISGTYEQYF,TGCAGCGTTGAATTCATTTCGGGTACCTACGAGCAGTACTTC
TRBV18,TRBD2,TRBJ2-7,.,15,CASSPAGLASDEQYF,TGTGCCAGCTCACCAGCGGGACTAGCCTCCGACGAGCAGTACTTC
TRBV7-9,.,TRBJ1-2,.,15,CASSPRWERVYGYTF,TGTGCCAGCAGCCCCCGCTGGGAGCGGGTCTATGGCTACACCTTC
TRBV30,.,TRBJ1-5,.,14,CAWSVGGSNQPQHF,TGTGCCTGGAGTGTGGGAGGGAGCAATCAGCCCCAGCATTTT
TRBV5-1,TRBD2,TRBJ2-7,.,14,CASSLTSVNYEQYF,TGCGCCAGCAGCTTGACTAGCGTTAACTACGAGCAGTACTTC
TRBV10-1,TRBD1,TRBJ1-1,.,13,CASSGQGQTEAFF,TGCGCCAGCAGCGGACAGGGACAAACTGAAGCTTTCTTT
TRBV5-8,TRBD1,TRBJ1-5,.,13,CASSRTGLKPQHF,TGTGCCAGCAGCAGGACAGGATTAAAGCCCCAGCATTTT
TRBV9,TRBD2,TRBJ2-7,.,15,CASSVGGSGRYEQYF,TGTGCCAGCAGCGTAGGTGGTAGCGGGAGGTACGAGCAGTACTTC
TRBV6-5,.,TRBJ2-5,.,15,CASSSTFSMRETQYF,TGTGCCAGCAGTTCCACCTTCAGCATGAGGGAGACCCAGTACTTC
TRBV2,.,TRBJ1-1,.,12,CASSEGGQEAFF,TGTGCCAGCAGTGAGGGGGGTCAGGAAGCTTTCTTT
TRBV6-1,TRBD2,TRBJ2-7,.,15,CASRVGLADSYEQYF,TGTGCCAGCAGAGTGGGACTAGCGGATTCCTACGAGCAGTACTTC
TRBV4-3,TRBD2,TRBJ2-3,.,17,CASSQDWAGGDTDTQYF,TGCGCCAGCAGCCAAGATTGGGCGGGGGGCGACACAGATACGCAGTATTTT
TRBV7-9,TRBD1,TRBJ2-7,.,13,CASRDDRAYEQYF,TGTGCCAGCAGAGACGACAGGGCCTACGAGCAGTACTTC
TRBV27,.,TRBJ2-7,.,12,CASSYGGYEQYF,TGTGCCAGCAGTTACGGGGGCTACGAGCAGTACTTC
TRBV7-2,.,TRBJ2-3,.,16,CASSLKMDLLTDTQYF,TGTGCCAGCAGCTTAAAGATGGACTTACTTACAGATACGCAGTATTTT
TRBV5-1,TRBD1,TRBJ1-2,once,12,CASSYGQAVHTF,TGCGCCAGCAGCTACGGACAGGCCGTCCACACCTTC
TRBV11-2,TRBD2,TRBJ2-7,.,15,CASSLGPGLYYEQYF,TGTGCCAGCAGCTTAGGACCGGGACTATACTACGAGCAGTACTTC
TRBV29-1,TRBD2,TRBJ2-7,.,15,CSGTGSSGSMYEQYF,TGCAGTGGGACCGGTTCTAGCGGGAGTATGTACGAGCAGTACTTC
TRBV7-9,TRBD1,TRBJ1-1,.,14,CASLGTVLRDKAFF,TGTGCCAGCCTGGGGACAGTTCTAAGAGATAAAGCTTTCTTT
TRBV19,.,TRBJ1-3,once,13,CASRRGSGNTIYF,TGTGCCAGTAGAAGGGGCTCCGGAAACACCATATATTTT
TRBV10-3,.,TRBJ2-7,few,13,CAISESRSYEQYF,TGTGCCATCAGTGAGTCTCGCAGCTACGAGCAGTACTTC
TRBV7-8,TRBD2,TRBJ2-5,.,18,CASSFSPVTSGIGETQYF,TGTGCCAGCAGCTTTAGCCCCGTGACTAGCGGGATAGGGGAGACCCAGTACTTC
TRBV27,.,TRBJ2-1,.,16,CASSSPRTKAYNEQFF,TGTGCCAGCAGTTCCCCCAGGACTAAGGCTTACAATGAGCAGTTCTTC
TRBV9,TRBD2,TRBJ2-3,.,15,CASTARSGTADTQYF,TGTGCCAGCACCGCCCGCAGCGGGACGGCAGATACGCAGTATTTT
TRBV10-2,TRBD1,TRBJ1-2,.,16,CASTHSGTGSNYGYTF,TGCGCCAGCACCCACTCCGGGACAGGGTCCAACTATGGCTACACCTTC
TRBV18,.,TRBJ2-5,.,15,CASSPPGLSQETQYF,TGTGCCAGCTCACCACCGGGCCTGTCCCAAGAGACCCAGTACTTC
TRBV2,.,TRBJ2-7,.,13,CASREDGSYEQYF,TGTGCCAGCAGGGAGGACGGCTCCTACGAGCAGTACTTC
TRBV2,.,TRBJ1-5,.,14,CASSEGSLTQPQHF,TGTGCCAGCAGTGAAGGGAGCCTCACCCAGCCCCAGCATTTT
TRBV12-5,TRBD1,TRBJ2-7,.,15,CASGLAPGTGYEQYF,TGTGCTAGTGGTTTGGCCCCCGGGACAGGCTACGAGCAGTACTTC
TRBV25-1,.,TRBJ1-2,.,14,CASSEQGGAYGYTF,TGTGCCAGCAGTGAACAGGGAGGGGCCTATGGCTACACCTTC
TRBV5-4,.,TRBJ1-1,few,14,CASSLAGTYTEAFF,TGTGCCAGCAGCTTGGCCGGGACATACACTGAAGCTTTCTTT
TRBV7-9,TRBD2,TRBJ2-3,.,18,CASSPRFTSGRAADTQYF,TGTGCCAGCAGCCCCCGCTTCACTAGCGGGAGGGCGGCAGATACGCAGTATTTT
TRBV5-1,.,TRBJ2-6,.,15,CASSLLSSGANVLTF,TGCGCCAGCAGCTTATTGAGCTCTGGGGCCAACGTCCTGACTTTC
TRBV2,.,TRBJ2-1,.,16,CASSPAGASSYNEQFF,TGTGCCTCATCTCCCGCAGGGGCCAGCTCCTACAATGAGCAGTTCTTC
TRBV27,.,TRBJ2-7,.,20,CASSLRRRRQGIRAVYEQYF,TGTGCCAGCAGTTTGCGGCGACGCCGCCAAGGCATCAGGGCGGTCTACGAGCAGTACTTC
TRBV7-2,.,TRBJ2-7,.,14,CASSPEADTYEQYF,TGTGCCAGCAGCCCCGAGGCAGATACCTACGAGCAGTACTTC
TRBV11-2,.,TRBJ2-5,.,14,CASSLSLGGETQYF,TGTGCCAGCAGCTTATCCCTGGGCGGGGAGACCCAGTACTTC
TRBV7-6,.,TRBJ2-7,.,14,CASSPGYRPYEQYF,TGTGCCAGCAGCCCTGGGTACAGACCCTACGAGCAGTACTTC
TRBV7-6,TRBD2,TRBJ2-1,.,16,CASSFYPSGRTDEQFF,TGTGCCAGCAGCTTTTACCCTAGCGGGAGGACCGATGAGCAGTTCTTC
TRBV18,TRBD2,TRBJ2-2,once,16,CASSPTGLDNTGELFF,TGTGCCAGCTCACCAACCGGACTAGATAACACCGGGGAGCTGTTTTTT
TRBV7-9,TRBD1,TRBJ1-1,few,17,CASSLMRTGGMNTEAFF,TGTGCCAGCAGCTTAATGCGGACAGGCGGTATGAACACTGAAGCTTTCTTT
TRBV6-1,TRBD1,TRBJ1-4,.,16,CASSDHRGMANEKLFF,TGTGCCAGCAGTGATCACAGGGGAATGGCTAATGAAAAACTGTTTTTT
TRBV2,.,TRBJ1-5,.,16,CASSGPGGALNQPQHF,TGTGCCAGCAGTGGTCCGGGGGGGGCTCTCAATCAGCCCCAGCATTTT
TRBV27,TRBD1,TRBJ1-2,once,16,CASSLSFRQGRKGYTF,TGTGCCAGCAGTCTAAGCTTCAGACAGGGCAGGAAAGGCTACACCTTC
TRBV6-1,.,TRBJ2-7,.,13,CASSVGRGNEQYF,TGTGCCAGCAGTGTTGGCAGGGGAAACGAGCAGTACTTC
TRBV10-2,.,TRBJ1-5,.,13,CASSEAGAQPQHF,TGCGCCAGCAGTGAGGCGGGGGCCCAGCCCCAGCATTTT
TRBV25-1,TRBD2,TRBJ2-7,.,13,CASSPAGGAEQYF,TGTGCCAGCTCTCCCGCGGGAGGGGCGGAGCAGTACTTC
TRBV28,.,TRBJ2-2,.,11,CASTDDGELFF,TGTGCCAGTACTGATGACGGGGAGCTGTTTTTT
TRBV6-5,.,TRBJ2-1,.,15,CASSYSQGSYNEQFF,TGTGCCAGCAGTTACTCACAGGGTTCCTACAATGAGCAGTTCTTC
TRBV4-1,.,TRBJ2-1,.,16,CASSHPSGNSYNEQFF,TGCGCCAGCAGCCACCCCTCTGGCAACTCCTACAATGAGCAGTTCTTC
TRBV30,TRBD1,TRBJ2-5,once,12,CAWDRDRETQYF,TGTGCCTGGGACAGGGATAGAGAGACCCAGTACTTC